A selection of T cell receptor beta chains follows, all from one sample in a study of vaccination effects on CD4 cells after COVID-19. TCRdb keeps only in-frame clones here, not all; method: immunoSEQ multiplex PCR. The table lists about 27,000 clones, 75% to 85% of them singletons. Their antigens remain unidentified. The material was CD4+ T cells from PBMCs cultured with HCoV-NL63 spike peptides, obtained before COVID-19 vaccination. The receptors derive from a human donor who had a prior SARS-CoV-2 infection. CDR3s include the opening cysteine and the closing phenylalanine or tryptophan. D genes are given only for firm matches. Size is omitted from some rows. Given values are once, few, many or a class for expanded clones.

D gene,V gene,J gene,clone size,CDR3 protein,CDR3 DNA
TRBD2,TRBV7-3,TRBJ2-5,.,CASSPAGGPGETQYF,TGTGCCAGCAGCCCAGCGGGAGGGCCGGGAGAGACCCAGTACTTC
.,TRBV6-5,TRBJ1-1,.,CASTAFLEGAEAFF,TGTGCCAGCACCGCGTTTCTCGAGGGCGCTGAAGCTTTCTTT
.,TRBV19,TRBJ2-2,medium-sized,CASAPPPSVNTGELFF,TGTGCCAGCGCGCCACCCCCTAGCGTTAACACCGGGGAGCTGTTTTTT
.,TRBV6-1,TRBJ2-7,.,CASSDFVRGGEQYF,TGTGCCAGCAGTGATTTTGTCAGGGGAGGTGAGCAGTACTTC
TRBD1,TRBV25-1,TRBJ1-2,.,CASSEYKARGDYGYTF,TGTGCCAGCAGTGAATATAAGGCCAGGGGGGACTATGGCTACACCTTC
.,TRBV3-1/TRBV3-2,TRBJ1-2,once,CASSQNSLYYGYTF,TGTGCCAGCAGCCAGAACAGCCTATACTATGGCTACACCTTC
TRBD2,TRBV5-1,TRBJ2-3,.,CASSISSGSRDTQYF,TGCGCCAGCAGTATTTCTAGCGGGAGCCGCGATACGCAGTATTTT
.,TRBV19,TRBJ1-6,few,CASSPSRDNSPLHF,TGTGCCAGTAGCCCCAGCCGGGACAACTCACCCCTCCACTTT
TRBD1,TRBV30,TRBJ1-5,.,CAWSQGAGKGHDQPQHF,TGTGCCTGGAGCCAGGGGGCAGGGAAAGGGCACGATCAGCCCCAGCATTTT
TRBD2,TRBV7-2,TRBJ2-1,.,CASSLGLAGNNEQFF,TGTGCCAGCAGCTTAGGACTAGCGGGGAATAATGAGCAGTTCTTC
.,TRBV7-2,TRBJ1-1,.,CASSSRAFPALTEAFF,TGTGCCAGCAGCTCCAGGGCCTTTCCTGCTTTGACTGAAGCTTTCTTT
.,TRBV7-2,TRBJ2-7,.,CASRLSGLSYEQYF,TGTGCCAGCAGACTGTCGGGGCTGTCCTACGAGCAGTACTTC
TRBD1,TRBV30,TRBJ1-5,.,CAWSRQGALNQPQHF,TGTGCCTGGAGTCGACAGGGGGCCCTCAATCAGCCCCAGCATTTT
.,TRBV5-5,TRBJ2-6,.,CASSFSRSGANVLTF,TGTGCCAGCAGCTTCTCAAGGTCTGGGGCCAACGTCCTGACTTTC
.,TRBV7-9,TRBJ1-5,.,CASSLFSGGNQPQHF,TGTGCCAGCAGCTTATTTTCAGGAGGCAATCAGCCCCAGCATTTT
TRBD1,TRBV27,TRBJ1-2,.,CASSFRTGGNGYTF,TGTGCCAGCAGTTTCAGGACAGGGGGCAATGGCTACACCTTC
.,TRBV2,TRBJ2-2,.,CASSSAGGTGELFF,TGTGCCAGCAGTTCCGCCGGGGGAACCGGGGAGCTGTTTTTT
TRBD1,TRBV28,TRBJ2-7,.,CASSPQPGQGLGQYF,TGTGCCAGCAGTCCCCAACCGGGACAGGGGTTAGGGCAGTACTTC
.,TRBV11-2,TRBJ2-1,.,CASSLGGAYNEQFF,TGTGCCAGCAGCTTAGGAGGGGCATACAATGAGCAGTTCTTC
.,TRBV2,TRBJ2-3,.,CASSGQRTSTDTQYF,TGTGCCAGCAGCGGACAGAGAACTAGCACAGATACGCAGTATTTT
TRBD2,TRBV7-3,TRBJ2-3,.,CASSLGLVTDTQYF,TGTGCCAGCAGCCTAGGACTAGTCACAGATACGCAGTATTTT
.,TRBV7-9,TRBJ2-1,.,CASSGAYNEQFF,TGTGCCAGCAGTGGGGCTTACAATGAGCAGTTCTTC
TRBD2,TRBV5-1,TRBJ2-1,.,CASSLVSGAGIYNEQFF,TGCGCCAGCAGCTTGGTAAGTGGAGCGGGGATCTACAATGAGCAGTTCTTC
TRBD2,TRBV12-5,TRBJ2-7,.,CASGPGTSGINEQYF,TGTGCTAGTGGTCCCGGGACTAGTGGGATTAACGAGCAGTACTTC
.,TRBV27,TRBJ2-3,.,CASSLSFREGTDTQYF,TGTGCCAGCAGTTTATCCTTCAGGGAGGGCACAGATACGCAGTATTTT
.,TRBV20-1,TRBJ1-4,few,CSASRPTNEKLFF,TGCAGTGCCAGTCGGCCAACTAATGAAAAACTGTTTTTT
.,TRBV12-3/TRBV12-4,TRBJ2-1,once,CASGVYNEQFF,TGTGCCAGCGGGGTATACAATGAGCAGTTCTTC
.,TRBV5-3,TRBJ2-7,.,CARSLDRGKLTYEQYF,TGTGCCAGAAGCTTGGATAGGGGGAAGCTAACCTACGAGCAGTACTTC
TRBD2,TRBV4-1,TRBJ2-3,.,CASSLSTSGGADTQYF,TGCGCCAGCAGCCTATCTACTAGCGGGGGGGCAGATACGCAGTATTTT
.,TRBV18,TRBJ2-1,.,CASSPSREDEQFF,TGTGCCAGCTCACCGTCCAGGGAAGATGAGCAGTTCTTC
TRBD1,TRBV11-2,TRBJ1-5,.,CASSPSGTGGNQPQHF,TGTGCCAGCAGCCCCTCGGGGACAGGAGGCAATCAGCCCCAGCATTTT
.,TRBV5-4,TRBJ2-7,.,CASSLAGQLIYSDF,TGTGCCAGCAGCTTGGCCGGACAGCTGATTTACTCGGACTTC
.,TRBV2,TRBJ2-3,.,CASSFEFPGTDTQYF,TGTGCCAGCAGTTTTGAGTTTCCCGGTACAGATACGCAGTATTTT
.,TRBV3-1/TRBV3-2,TRBJ2-7,.,CASSQVVGLREQYF,TGTGCCAGCAGCCAAGTGGTGGGGCTCCGGGAGCAGTACTTC
.,TRBV5-5,TRBJ2-5,.,CASSLAAGKETQYF,TGTGCCAGCAGCTTGGCCGCGGGAAAAGAGACCCAGTACTTC
.,TRBV18,TRBJ1-6,.,CASSLATTAGGSPLHF,TGTGCCAGCTCTCTCGCAACGACAGCCGGAGGTTCACCCCTCCACTTT
TRBD2,TRBV4-2,TRBJ2-4,.,CASRAGPGTNAKNIQYF,TGTGCCAGCAGGGCGGGTCCCGGGACTAACGCCAAAAACATTCAGTACTTC
TRBD2,TRBV24-1,TRBJ2-1,once,CATSDPKLAGAAVEQFF,TGTGCCACCAGTGACCCGAAACTAGCGGGAGCAGCAGTTGAGCAGTTCTTC
.,TRBV25-1,TRBJ1-1,.,CASSGTQGSGNTEAFF,TGTGCCAGCAGCGGGACGCAGGGATCGGGAAACACTGAAGCTTTCTTT
.,TRBV6-5,TRBJ1-2,.,CASSFIGNYGYTF,TGTGCCAGCAGTTTCATCGGTAACTATGGCTACACCTTC
.,TRBV27,TRBJ2-7,.,CASSLEQRSYEQYF,TGTGCCAGCAGTTTGGAACAGAGATCCTACGAGCAGTACTTC